This T cell receptor beta chain was recovered during a study of blood T cell repertoires in COVID-19 (dated by TCRdb to between 2020 and 2021). About the full investigation: The collaborator samples originated in the United States, Italy and Spain and spanned the acute and convalescent phases of COVID-19. The prospective study material was composed of cDNA or gDNA derived from T cells, B-cell-depleted T cells, or PBMCs. A de-identified subject ID, COVID-19 status, age in years and sex were almost always included in the sample metadata. The dataset comprised deeply sampled blood TCRbeta repertoires from subjects exposed to, actively infected with, or recovered from COVID-19. The repertoires were released in a freely available public database intended as a resource for research on the immune response to SARS-CoV-2. The samples were drawn from the first 160 participants of the ongoing ImmuneRACE study and from roughly 1,300 subjects provided by 6 global collaborators. HLA class I and class II types, where available, came from metadata supplied by the sample provider rather than from assay-based typing. The paper's findings and limits, for the study overall: The amount of clinical and demographic metadata varied by source and participant and was provided uncurated.

TCRbeta CDR3 regions were amplified from genomic DNA using the immunoSEQ Assay, a bias-controlled multiplex PCR. The study's processing was this. The number of nucleated cells in each sample was estimated by amplification of reference gene primers within the assay. To quantify the absolute abundance of each unique TCRbeta CDR3 rearrangement, sequence reads were collapsed and filtered. For each sample, productive Simpson clonality was calculated as the square root of Simpson's diversity index across productive rearrangements. TCRdb retrieved this table from immuneACCESS and kept in-frame rearrangements only. Not all clones are present; in checked studies, unresolved V genes account for under half, and no reason is known for the remainder. The V and J calls and clone size were taken over from that table, and D and trimming were inferred from the DNA. This sample is represented by 150,000 or so clones; roughly 81% of them were singletons. Together, the top ten hold roughly 8.9% of the sample.

Whole blood was collected in K2EDTA tubes by collaborating institutions according to the institutions' own protocols. For TCRbeta analysis, collaborator samples were shipped as frozen whole blood, as isolated PBMCs, or as DNA extracted from either sample type. Via the germline V gene, CDR1 is SNHLY and CDR2 FYNNEI. V is cut by 7 bases and J by 2 bases, and the space between the germline ends is 13 bases. The CDR3 has 14 amino acids, counting the end cysteine and phenylalanine. Only the CDR3 DNA stays, 42 bases, in frame from base 1. Concerning this clone itself: No antigen is known for it. No base quality values were provided; no much bigger clone lies one nucleotide off.

This receptor chain uses TRBV2 and TRBJ2-3, with the D gene not clear enough to name. This sequence originates from a woman in her forties or fifties with active or convalescent COVID-19. The sample taken for sequencing was peripheral blood. In nucleotides, the sequence is TGTGCCAGCAAGTTCATCTCTAACACAGATACGCAGTATTTT. Translated, it reads CASKFISNTDTQYF.